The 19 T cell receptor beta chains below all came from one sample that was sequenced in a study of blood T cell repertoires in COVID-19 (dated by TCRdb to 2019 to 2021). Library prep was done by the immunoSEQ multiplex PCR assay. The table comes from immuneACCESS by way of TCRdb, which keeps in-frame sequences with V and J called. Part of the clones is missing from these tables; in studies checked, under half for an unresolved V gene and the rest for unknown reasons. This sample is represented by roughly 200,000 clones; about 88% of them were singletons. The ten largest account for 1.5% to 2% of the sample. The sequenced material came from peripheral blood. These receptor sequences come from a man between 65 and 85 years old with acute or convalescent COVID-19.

CDR3: CASTKYTPSQNTEAFF. The CDR3 nucleotides are TGTGCCAGTACCAAGTACACCCCTTCCCAGAACACTGAAGCTTTCTTT. The chain has TRBV19 and TRBJ1-1; D remains unclear. Trimming took off 7 bases at V and 1 base at J, with 19 bases between the two ends. Germline V gene sequence: CDR1 LNHDA, CDR2 SQIVND (reference sequence). CDR3 length: 16 amino acids.

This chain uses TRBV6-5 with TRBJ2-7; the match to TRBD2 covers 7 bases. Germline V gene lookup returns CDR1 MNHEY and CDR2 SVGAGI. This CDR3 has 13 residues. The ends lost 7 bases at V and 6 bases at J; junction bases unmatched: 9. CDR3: CASTYGWGGEQYF. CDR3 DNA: TGTGCCAGCACCTACGGGTGGGGGGGCGAGCAGTACTTC.

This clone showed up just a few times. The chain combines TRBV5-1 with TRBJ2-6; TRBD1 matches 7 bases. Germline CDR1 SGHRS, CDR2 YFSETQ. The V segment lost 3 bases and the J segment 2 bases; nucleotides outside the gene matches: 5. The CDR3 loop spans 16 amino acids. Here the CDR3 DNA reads TGCGCCAGCAGCTCGGGACAGACGCCTGGGGCCAACGTCCTGACTTTC. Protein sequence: CASSSGQTPGANVLTF.

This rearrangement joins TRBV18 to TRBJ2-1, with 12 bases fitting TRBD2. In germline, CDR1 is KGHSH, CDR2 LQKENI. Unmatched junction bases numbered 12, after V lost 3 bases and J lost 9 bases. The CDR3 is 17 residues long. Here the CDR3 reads CASSPGRLAGAGVEQFF. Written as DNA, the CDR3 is TGTGCCAGCTCACCCGGACGACTAGCGGGAGCGGGTGTTGAGCAGTTCTTC.

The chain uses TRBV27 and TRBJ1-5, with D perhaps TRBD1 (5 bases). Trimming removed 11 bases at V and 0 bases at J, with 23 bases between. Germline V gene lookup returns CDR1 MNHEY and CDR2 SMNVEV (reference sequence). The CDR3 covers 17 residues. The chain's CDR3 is CAGTGGPHLYSNQPQHF. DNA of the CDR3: TGTGCCGGAACGGGGGGACCGCACCTCTATAGCAATCAGCCCCAGCATTTT.

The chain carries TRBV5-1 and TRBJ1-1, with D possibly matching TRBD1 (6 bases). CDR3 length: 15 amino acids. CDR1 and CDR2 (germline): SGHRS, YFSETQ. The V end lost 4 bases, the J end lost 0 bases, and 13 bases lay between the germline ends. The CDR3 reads CASSTGTTLNTEAFF. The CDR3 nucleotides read TGCGCCAGCAGCACCGGGACAACCTTGAACACTGAAGCTTTCTTT.

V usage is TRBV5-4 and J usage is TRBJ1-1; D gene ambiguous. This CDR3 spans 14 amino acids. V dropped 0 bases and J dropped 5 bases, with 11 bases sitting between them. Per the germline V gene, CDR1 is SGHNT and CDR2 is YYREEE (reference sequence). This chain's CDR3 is CASSLAGRRTEAFF. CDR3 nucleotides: TGTGCCAGCAGCTTGGCCGGCCGCAGGACTGAAGCTTTCTTT. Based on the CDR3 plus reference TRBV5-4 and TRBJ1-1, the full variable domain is ETGVTQSPTHLIKTRGQQVTLRCSSQSGHNTVSWYQQALGQGPQFIFQYYREEENGRGNFPPRFSGLQFPNYSSELNVNALELDDSALYLCASSLAGRRTEAFFGQGTRLTVV.

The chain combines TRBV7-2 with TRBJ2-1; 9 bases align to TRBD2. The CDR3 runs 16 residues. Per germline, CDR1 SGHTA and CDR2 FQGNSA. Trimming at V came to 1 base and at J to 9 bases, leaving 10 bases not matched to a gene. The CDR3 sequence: CASSLVAIAGAGEQFF. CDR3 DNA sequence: TGTGCCAGCAGCTTAGTGGCGATAGCGGGAGCAGGTGAGCAGTTCTTC.

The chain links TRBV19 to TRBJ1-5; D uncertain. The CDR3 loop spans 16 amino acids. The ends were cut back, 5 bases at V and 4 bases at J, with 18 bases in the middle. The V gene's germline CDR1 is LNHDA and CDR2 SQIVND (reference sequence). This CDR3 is CASSLASGRGNQPQHF. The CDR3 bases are TGTGCCAGTAGTCTGGCATCAGGACGGGGAAATCAGCCCCAGCATTTT.

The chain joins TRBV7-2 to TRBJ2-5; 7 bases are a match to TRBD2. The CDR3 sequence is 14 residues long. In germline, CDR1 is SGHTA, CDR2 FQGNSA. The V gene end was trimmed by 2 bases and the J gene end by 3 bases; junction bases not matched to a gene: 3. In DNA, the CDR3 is TGTGCCAGCAGCTTAATGGGGGGGGAAGAGACCCAGTACTTC. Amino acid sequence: CASSLMGGEETQYF.

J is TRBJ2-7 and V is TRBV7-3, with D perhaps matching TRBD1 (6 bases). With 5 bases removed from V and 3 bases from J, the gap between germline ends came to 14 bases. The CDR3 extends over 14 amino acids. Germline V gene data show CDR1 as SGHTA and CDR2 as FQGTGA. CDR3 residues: CASSHPGQFYEQYF. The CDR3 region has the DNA TGTGCCAGCAGCCATCCTGGACAGTTCTACGAGCAGTACTTC.

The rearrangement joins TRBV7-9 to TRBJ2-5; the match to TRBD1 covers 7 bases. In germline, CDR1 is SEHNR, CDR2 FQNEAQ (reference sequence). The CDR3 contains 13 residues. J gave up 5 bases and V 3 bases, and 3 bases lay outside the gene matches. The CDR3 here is CASSLGTVETQYF. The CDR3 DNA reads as TGTGCCAGCAGCTTGGGGACAGTGGAGACCCAGTACTTC.

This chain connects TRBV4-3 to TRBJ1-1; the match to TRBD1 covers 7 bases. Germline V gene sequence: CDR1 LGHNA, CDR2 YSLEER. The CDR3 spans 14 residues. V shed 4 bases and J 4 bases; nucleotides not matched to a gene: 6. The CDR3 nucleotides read TGCGCCAGCAGCCTTGACAGGGCTAGCACTGAAGCTTTCTTT. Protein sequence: CASSLDRASTEAFF.

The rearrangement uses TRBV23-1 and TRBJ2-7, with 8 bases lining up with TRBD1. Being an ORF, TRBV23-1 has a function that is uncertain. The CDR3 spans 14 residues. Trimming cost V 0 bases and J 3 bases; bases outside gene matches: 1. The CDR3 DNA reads TGCGCCAGCAGTCAATCGGACAGGGTCTACGAGCAGTACTTC. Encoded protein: CASSQSDRVYEQYF.

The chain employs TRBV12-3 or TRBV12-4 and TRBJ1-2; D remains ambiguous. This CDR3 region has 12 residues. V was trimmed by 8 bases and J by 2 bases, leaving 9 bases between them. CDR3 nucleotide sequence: TGTGCCAGCTTCGAGGGAAACTATGGCTACACCTTC. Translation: CASFEGNYGYTF.

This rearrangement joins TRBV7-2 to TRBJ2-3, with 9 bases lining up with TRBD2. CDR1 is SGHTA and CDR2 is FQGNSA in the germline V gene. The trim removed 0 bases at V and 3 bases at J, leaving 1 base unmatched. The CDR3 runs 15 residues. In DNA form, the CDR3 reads TGTGCCAGCAGCTTAGCGGGACTAGCAACAGATACGCAGTATTTT. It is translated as CASSLAGLATDTQYF.

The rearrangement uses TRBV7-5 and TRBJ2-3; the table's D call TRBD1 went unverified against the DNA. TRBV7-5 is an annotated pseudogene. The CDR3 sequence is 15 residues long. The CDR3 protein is CVRSSRDRGTDTQYF. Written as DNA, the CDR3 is TGTGTCAGAAGCTCCCGGGACAGGGGAACAGATACGCAGTATTTT.

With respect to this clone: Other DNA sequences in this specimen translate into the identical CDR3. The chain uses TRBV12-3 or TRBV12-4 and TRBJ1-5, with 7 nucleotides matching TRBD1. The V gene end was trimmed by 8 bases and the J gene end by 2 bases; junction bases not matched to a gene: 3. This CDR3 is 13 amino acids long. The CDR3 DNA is TGTGCCAGCTCTACAGGGGGCAATCAGCCCCAGCATTTT. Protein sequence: CASSTGGNQPQHF.

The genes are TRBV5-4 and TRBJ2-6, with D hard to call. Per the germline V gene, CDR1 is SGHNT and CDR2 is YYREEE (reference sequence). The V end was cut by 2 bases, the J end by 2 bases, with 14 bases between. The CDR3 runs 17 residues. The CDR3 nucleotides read TGTGCCAGCAGCTTCCGCACAATCCCACCTGGGGCCAACGTCCTGACTTTC. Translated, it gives CASSFRTIPPGANVLTF.